What follows describes a single TCR beta chain. Its binding antigen is unknown. No much larger clone exists at a distance of one base, and base qualities are not known. The sample is drawn from a study of T-cell reconstitution after alpha-beta-depleted transplantation in children (dated by TCRdb to the mid-2010s). Background for the entire study: Using TCR repertoire profiling, the study followed T-cell immune reconstitution in a quantitative way in children after TCRalphabeta/CD19-depleted allogeneic hematopoietic cell transplantation.

Spanning cysteine to phenylalanine, the CDR3 consists of 15 amino acids. The retained sequence is limited to the CDR3, 45 bases, with the frame set at the first base. CDR1 and CDR2, per the germline V gene, are SGHAT and FQNNGV. V is shortened by 9 bases, J by 0 bases, and the region joining them spans 14 bases. Library method: PCR. Sequencing was carried out with an Illumina HiSeq 2500. TCR libraries were prepared with molecular barcoding, using unique molecular identifiers to normalize TCRbeta repertoire quantification. Through fastp at Q25 and MiXCR, TCRdb rebuilt clones from the public reads, retaining in-frame beta chains. Every distinct CDR3 protein forms one entry, paired with its most common genes and DNA. The table for this sample lists about 690,000 distinct CDR3 sequences; 16% of them were counted only once. The ten largest clonotypes hold over 0.95% of the sample.

The sequences come from PBMCs from the stem cell graft donor, collected from the stem cell graft. Here the chain combines TRBV11-2 and TRBJ1-4; 5 matching bases give a weak D call of TRBD1. This receptor was taken from a human donor who donated a stem cell graft to a child with acute myeloid leukemia. Here is the DNA: TGTGCCAGTGGGGACCGTGGCACAACTAATGAAAAACTGTTTTTT. Translated, it reads CASGDRGTTNEKLFF.